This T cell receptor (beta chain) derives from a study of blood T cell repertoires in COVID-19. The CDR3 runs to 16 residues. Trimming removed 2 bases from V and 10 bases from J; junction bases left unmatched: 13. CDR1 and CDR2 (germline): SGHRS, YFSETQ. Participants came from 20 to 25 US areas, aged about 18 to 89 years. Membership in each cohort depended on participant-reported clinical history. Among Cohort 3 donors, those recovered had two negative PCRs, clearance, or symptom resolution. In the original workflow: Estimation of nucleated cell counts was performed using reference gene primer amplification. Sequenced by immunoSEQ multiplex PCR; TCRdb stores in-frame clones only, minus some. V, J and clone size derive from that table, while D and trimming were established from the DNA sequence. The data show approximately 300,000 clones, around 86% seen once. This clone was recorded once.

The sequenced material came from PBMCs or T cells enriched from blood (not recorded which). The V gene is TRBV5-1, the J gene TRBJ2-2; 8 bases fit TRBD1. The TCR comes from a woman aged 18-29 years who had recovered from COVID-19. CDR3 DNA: TGCGCCAGCAGCTTCCCCCACGGGACAGGATTAACGGAGCTGTTTTTT. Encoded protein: CASSFPHGTGLTELFF. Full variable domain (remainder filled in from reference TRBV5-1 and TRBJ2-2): KAGVTQTPRYLIKTRGQQVTLSCSPISGHRSVSWYQQTPGQGLQFLFEYFSETQRNKGNFPGRFSGRQFSNSRSEMNVSTLELGDSALYLCASSFPHGTGLTELFFGEGSRLTVL.